This record covers a single T cell receptor beta chain. Its antigen is still unknown. The data were taken from a study of fetal regulatory T cell absence and autoimmunity. This CDR3 contains 14 residues. The J segment lost 9 bases and the V segment lost 4 bases, leaving 7 bases of the junction unmatched. Germline values: CDR1 LGHNA, CDR2 YSLEER. Sequencing was performed with immunoSEQ multiplex PCR; in TCRdb, only in-frame clones are kept and a portion is missing. The sample records 95,000 to 100,000 clones, around 72% being singletons. Study results and caveats: Pancreas TCRs were oligoclonally enriched versus cord blood, some clones over 85-fold.

Sample: pancreas tissue. The sequence derives from a male donor with IPEX syndrome. This sequence joins TRBV4-3 and TRBJ2-1; 9 positions match TRBD2. CDR3 in DNA: TGCGCCAGCAGCCCCCGGACTAGCGACTGTGAGCAGTTCTTC. It codes for CASSPRTSDCEQFF.